These 3 T cell receptor beta chains share one sample of origin, sequenced in a study of long-term antiretroviral therapy in people with HIV. Running of the v3.0 immunoSEQ assay took place at survey level. Sequenced by immunoSEQ multiplex PCR; TCRdb stores in-frame clones only, minus some. This table has around 40,000 clones, 90% to 95% appearing once. The sample here was unsorted PBMCs, taken 4.1 years after starting antiretroviral therapy. Source of these receptors: a woman in her forties or fifties with HIV.

The chain joins TRBV10-3 to TRBJ1-2; D gene unclear. Deletions cut 0 bases from V and 4 bases from J, with 9 bases between. CDR1 ENHRY and CDR2 SYGVKD come from the germline V gene. CDR3 size: 14 residues. CDR3 DNA: TGTGCCATCAGTGAGTCGAGGGAGACCTATGGCTACACCTTC. Translation gives CAISESRETYGYTF.

The chain uses TRBV5-5 and TRBJ2-7; TRBD1 matches 8 bases. The V and J ends lost 0 bases and 2 bases, in that order; junction bases with no gene match: 7. The CDR3 totals 16 residues. CDR1 and CDR2 from the germline V gene are SGHKS and YYEKEE (reference sequence). This CDR3 is CASSLVNGTGTYEQYF. CDR3 nucleotides: TGTGCCAGCAGCTTGGTGAACGGGACAGGTACCTACGAGCAGTACTTC.

The chain links TRBV19 to TRBJ2-3, with D possibly TRBD2 on 6 matching bases. The germline V and J ends were trimmed by 3 bases and 0 bases, with 10 bases remaining between them. The CDR3 is made up of 15 amino acids. Germline CDR1 is LNHDA and CDR2 is SQIVND (reference sequence). The CDR3 DNA reads TGTGCCAGTAGTATTGTGGGGGGTAGCACAGATACGCAGTATTTT. Protein: CASSIVGGSTDTQYF. Combining the CDR3 with reference TRBV19 and TRBJ2-3 gives the whole variable domain DGGITQSPKYLFRKEGQNVTLSCEQNLNHDAMYWYRQDPGQGLRLIYYSQIVNDFQKGDIAEGYSVSREKKESFPLTVTSAQKNPTAFYLCASSIVGGSTDTQYFGPGTRLTVL.